This T cell receptor beta chain was identified during a study of vaccination and CD4 T cells after COVID-19 (dated by TCRdb to the early 2020s). Regarding the study in general: SARS-CoV-2 positivity had been established in the convalescent patients by nasal swab PCR, and mild disease was recorded in roughly 9 of these patients and severe disease in one. Each participant got two doses of either the Pfizer-BioNTech BNT162b2 vaccine (n=8) or the Moderna mRNA-1273 vaccine (n=2). In ten to eleven COVID-19 convalescent patients and 4 infection-naive healthy vaccine recipients, the spike-specific CD4+ TCR repertoire before mRNA vaccination was compared with the repertoire after mRNA vaccination. Overlapping spike peptide pools from SARS-CoV-2 and from the common cold coronaviruses HCoV-NL63, HCoV-OC43 and HCoV-229E were used as culture stimuli. Post-COVID blood samples were collected from convalescent patients a median of around 100 days after diagnosis, with a range of about 35 to 180 days. As controls, cultures received a CEFX viral epitope pool (the positive control), an HIV-1 Nef peptide pool (the negative control), or no peptide at all. Post-vaccine blood samples were taken a median of around 77 days after the second vaccine dose, with a range of roughly 13 to 250 days. In the convalescent cohort there were six males and four females, among whom were two Hispanic individuals, seven Caucasians, two Asians and one multiracial person. The study at large found these results: Of the vaccine-specific clones in convalescent patients, 304 of 307, or nearly all, reacted only to SARS-CoV-2 spike and did not cross-react with common cold coronaviruses. Although the median number of SARS-CoV-2-reactive clonotypes went up from 21 after infection to 35 to 40 after vaccination, the increase was not significant. Only a relatively small number of convalescent patients were included in the study, and early timepoints following natural infection were not analyzed. Among convalescent patients, a median 86.3% of the SARS-CoV-2-reactive clones seen after vaccination appeared only after vaccination, which suggests priming specific to the vaccine.

The treatment or condition label on this specimen signifies: roughly 10-day PBMC culture with coronavirus spike peptide pools or control peptides (ViraFEST assay). To expand antigen-specific T cells with peptide pools and then pick out the expanded clonotypes through TCR sequencing, the study relied on the ViraFEST assay. The convalescent patients' positive SARS-CoV-2 PCR tests were from March to December 2020, which was before the Alpha, Beta and Delta variants emerged in the United States. PBMCs were cultured at approximately 2.1 million per well in IMDM supplemented with around 5.5% human AB serum and 9 to 10 IU/ml IL-2, with approximately 11 ug/ml peptide pools added. Half of the culture medium was replaced with fresh IL-2-containing medium on days 3 and 7. CD4+ T cells were isolated after around ten days of culture through negative selection using the EasySep CD4+ T cell isolation kit. Ficoll-Paque Plus gradient centrifugation was used to isolate PBMCs from whole blood, and the isolated PBMCs were then either used fresh or cryopreserved at -140C. Triplicate wells were generally used for each culture condition.

About this clonotype itself: Its antigen is not yet known. Qualities for individual bases were not recorded, and no much larger clone is one base off.

Libraries came from PCR. TCR sequencing of DNA from cultured CD4+ T cells used the Oncomine TCR Beta short-read assay at the Johns Hopkins FTIC core. Genomic DNA was extracted from the cultured CD4+ T cells with the QIAamp micro DNA kit. Oncomine TCR Beta libraries made from cultured CD4+ T cells were pooled using unique dual indexes and sequenced on an Illumina iSeq 100. Per the source publication's procedure: Non-productive sequences were removed, and CDR3s not starting with C, not ending with F or W, or shorter than 7 amino acids were discarded. The MANAFEST web application identified antigen-specific clonotypes by comparing peptide-stimulated wells against reference wells and other culture wells. An FDR below 0.05, an odds ratio above 5, and a productive frequency above 0.1% in at least two of three replicate wells were required for clones to be considered positive. A clonotype counted as cross-reactive if it showed significant expansion both in the SARS-CoV-2 spike wells and in at least one common cold coronavirus spike condition. CDR3 homology was assessed with Levenshtein distances (stringdist) and unrooted phylogenetic trees (ape) in R version 3.6.1. Starting from the raw public reads, TCRdb applied fastp trimming at Q25, assembled clones with MiXCR and retained in-frame beta chains. Rows are unified per CDR3 protein, each entry keeping the most common DNA and genes. These V and J calls are TCRdb output, not the study's own analysis. This sample holds 9,000 to 13,000 distinct CDR3 sequences; 22% were observed only once. The ten largest clonotypes hold 10% to 15% of the sample.

The germline V gene supplies CDR1 SGHRS and CDR2 YFSETQ. The CDR3 sequence holds 19 residues, the cysteine and phenylalanine included. Just CDR3 DNA is preserved here, 57 bases in frame from base 1. Trimmed from V: 3 bases; trimmed from J: 2 bases; junction bases lacking a gene match: 19. This sequence uses TRBV5-1 and TRBJ1-1; 7 middle bases align to TRBD1. The source material was CD4+ T cells from blood, cultured in vitro, sampled after SARS-CoV-2 vaccination. This receptor was taken from a human donor who had recovered from COVID-19. CDR3 region: CASSSRRGTEFAANTEAFF. The nucleotides read TGCGCCAGCAGCTCTAGGCGCGGGACAGAGTTCGCGGCCAACACTGAAGCTTTCTTT.